This T cell receptor beta chain was identified in a study of T cells in Graves' hyperthyroidism and ophthalmopathy. The wider study: At the time of initial diagnosis and before any treatment, peripheral blood was collected. Study-level results: The blood repertoire included most of the expanded thyroid clonotypes above 0.001.

Diagnoses rested on clinical symptoms, serum thyroxine and TRAb, thyroid ultrasound and orbital computed tomography. The PBMCs had their origin in 8.5 to 10 ml of fresh peripheral blood. V was pared by 5 bases and J by 3 bases, with 19 bases between. Per germline, CDR1 SNHLY and CDR2 FYNNEI. There are 16 residues in the CDR3. TCR beta CDR3 regions were amplified from RNA transcripts. The TCR CDR3 first-round RT-PCR relied on the HTBI primer set. From the multiplex PCR reads, TCRdb called clonotypes with MiXCR, one entry per CDR3 protein. The table lists hundreds of thousands of distinct CDR3 sequences, about a sixth of them singletons, with around 43% in the top ten. As to this clonotype: As yet, its antigen is unknown.

The gene calls are TRBV2 and TRBJ2-5; D perhaps matches TRBD2 (5 bases). The clonotype comes from a man aged 40-50 years with Graves' hyperthyroidism. Sequencing input: blood. CDR3 in DNA: TGTGCCAGCAGTCACCAGGAGGATCGGGATGAAGAGACCCAGTACTTC. Translating it yields CASSHQEDRDEETQYF.